This entry lists 7 T cell receptor beta chains sequenced from one sample in a study of shared clonotypes between healthy human individuals. TCRdb keeps only in-frame clones here, not all; method: immunoSEQ multiplex PCR. The table includes roughly 700,000 clones, about 74% detected once. The sequencing sample was made of memory CD4+ T cells sorted from blood. The subset here: CD45RA-negative fraction. Source of these receptors: a woman aged 25 to 39 in good health.

This chain connects TRBV18 to TRBJ2-4, with TRBD2 matching over 10 bases. CDR3 length: 19 residues. The germline gives CDR1 KGHSH, CDR2 LQKENI. The V segment lost 0 bases and the J segment 0 bases; nucleotides outside the gene matches: 8. The CDR3 DNA reads TGTGCCAGCTCACCACCGGGGCTAGCGGGAGCTTTAGCCAAAAACATTCAGTACTTC. Protein product: CASSPPGLAGALAKNIQYF.

The rearrangement joins TRBV2 to TRBJ1-4, with D possibly TRBD1 on 5 matching bases. V lost 2 bases and J 8 bases, leaving 15 bases between the germline ends. The CDR3 covers 15 residues. Germline V gene sequence: CDR1 SNHLY, CDR2 FYNNEI. Here the CDR3 reads CASSEWGTFGEKLFF. The CDR3 region has the DNA TGTGCCAGCAGTGAATGGGGGACTTTTGGGGAAAAACTGTTTTTT.

This clone came up a few times. The rearrangement uses TRBV4-1 and TRBJ2-1; no reliable D call. This CDR3 region has 13 residues. Germline V gene sequence: CDR1 MGHRA, CDR2 YSYEKL. V was pared by 1 base and J by 5 bases, with 6 bases between. In DNA form, the CDR3 reads TGCGCCAGCAGCCAAGTTGATAACAATGAGCAGTTCTTC. Protein product: CASSQVDNNEQFF.

The V gene is TRBV6-1, the J gene TRBJ1-4, with 7 bases identical to TRBD1. CDR3 size: 14 residues. With 9 bases clipped from V and 3 bases from J, the junction kept 7 bases outside the gene matches. The germline gives CDR1 MNHNS, CDR2 SASEGT. Here the CDR3 DNA reads TGTGCCAGTTCTTCAGGGGGGCCTAATGAAAAACTGTTTTTT. Its translation is CASSSGGPNEKLFF.

The chain is built from TRBV18 and TRBJ1-1; 7 bases map to TRBD1. V gave up 3 bases and J gave up 5 bases; unmatched junction bases: 9. The germline gives CDR1 KGHSH, CDR2 LQKENI. The CDR3 contains 15 residues. The CDR3, as DNA: TGTGCCAGCTCACCTCAAGCACAGGGGTCGACTGAAGCTTTCTTT. It translates to CASSPQAQGSTEAFF.

This clone was counted a few times. This chain connects TRBV28 to TRBJ2-7; 11 nucleotides agree with TRBD2. Trimming removed 5 bases from V and 2 bases from J; junction bases left unmatched: 5. Germline V lookup: CDR1 MDHEN, CDR2 SYDVKM. This CDR3 has 15 amino acids. The CDR3 nucleotides are TGTGCCAGCAGTCCGACTAGCGGGAACCCCTACGAGCAGTACTTC. Its translation: CASSPTSGNPYEQYF.

This clone was seen only once. The chain recombines TRBV19 with TRBJ2-5; no clear D. The V gene lost 4 bases and the J gene lost 1 base, with 13 bases spanning the gap. The CDR3 loop spans 15 amino acids. Looked up from germline, CDR1 is LNHDA and CDR2 is SQIVND (reference sequence). DNA for the CDR3: TGTGCCAGTAGTACTACCGCCCACCCCCAAGAGACCCAGTACTTC. Translation gives CASSTTAHPQETQYF.